The clone carrying this T cell receptor (beta chain) was seen only a few times. Using immunoSEQ multiplex PCR, the repertoire was profiled, and TCRdb retains in-frame clones only, with some absent. The sample holds approximately 730,000 clones, roughly 85% seen once. This sample is part of a study of shared T cell receptors in the human thymus. The CDR3 totals 17 residues. V lost 9 bases, J lost 0 bases, and 16 bases stayed unmatched. Germline-derived CDR1 and CDR2 are MDHEN and SYDVKM. The data were also submitted as part of a second study, on human thymus T cells. As that study records: Resections from corrective heart surgery provided thymus tissue. It looked as if thymic and blood repertoires used V and J genes in a biased way.

This TCR came from a girl under three years old with a congenital heart defect. Source material: thymocytes. The chain combines TRBV28 with TRBJ1-1, with 7 bases identical to TRBD1. The CDR3 region has the DNA TGTGCCAGTCTCAGACTGGACAGGTCTATAATGAACACTGAAGCTTTCTTT. This translates into CASLRLDRSIMNTEAFF.